These T cell receptor beta chains were read from a single sample in a study of blood T cell repertoires in COVID-19. The method was immunoSEQ multiplex PCR; TCRdb's version includes in-frame clones alone and lacks a portion of them. The sample carries approximately 210,000 clones, more than 70% recorded once. What was sequenced was PBMCs or T cells enriched from blood (not recorded which). These receptors came from a man aged 25 to 45 with acute COVID-19. CDR3s include the opening cysteine and the closing phenylalanine or tryptophan. D genes are given only for firm matches. Expanded clones are given a class, and other clones once, few, many or no size at all.

j_call d_call v_call clone_size cdr3_nt cdr3_aa
TRBJ1-1 TRBD1 TRBV2 . TGTGCCAGCAGTGTTACCGGGACAGGGTCCCCCCGGACTGAAGCTTTCTTT CASSVTGTGSPRTEAFF
TRBJ1-1 TRBD1 TRBV19 . TGTGCCAGTAGTACCCGGACAGGCGGGGGGACTGAAGCTTTCTTT CASSTRTGGGTEAFF
TRBJ1-3 TRBD1 TRBV5-1 once TGCGCCAGCAGCCGGGACAGAAGCTCTGGAAACACCATATATTTT CASSRDRSSGNTIYF
TRBJ1-3 . TRBV6-1 . TGTGCCAGCAGTGAAGGGGGCGCGAACACCATATATTTT CASSEGGANTIYF
TRBJ1-1 . TRBV5-1 . TGCGCCAGCAGTCTTGTTCCCTCTTCTGAAGCTTTCTTT CASSLVPSSEAFF
TRBJ1-2 . TRBV11-2 . TGTGCCAGCAGCTCCCGTTCGCTGGGGCCCACCTATGGCTACACCTTC CASSSRSLGPTYGYTF
TRBJ2-1 TRBD2 TRBV3-1/TRBV3-2 . TGTGCCAGCAGCCCCTCCTTTAGCGGGGGCGCCTACAATGAGCAGTTCTTC CASSPSFSGGAYNEQFF
TRBJ1-5 TRBD1 TRBV5-7 . TGTGCCAGCAGCTTAGGACAGGGCGACAATCAGCCCCAGCATTTT CASSLGQGDNQPQHF
TRBJ1-1 . TRBV28 . TGTGCCTCCCTGGCCACCACTGAAGCTTTCTTT CASLATTEAFF
TRBJ2-3 TRBD2 TRBV11-2 . TGTGCCAGCAGGGTTGGGACTAGCGGGGGCACAGATACGCAGTATTTT CASRVGTSGGTDTQYF
TRBJ2-2 TRBD2 TRBV2 once TGTGCCAGCGACCGCCCTGCTAGCGGGGGCCATCCGACCGGGGAGCTGTTTTTT CASDRPASGGHPTGELFF
TRBJ2-3 . TRBV6-6 . TGTGCCACCAGACTAGGGACTAGCACAGATACGCAGTATTTT CATRLGTSTDTQYF
TRBJ1-4 TRBD1 TRBV6-1 . TGTGCCAGCAGTGACGGGACAGGGGTCGAAAAACTGTTTTTT CASSDGTGVEKLFF
TRBJ2-2 TRBD2 TRBV9 . TGTGCCAGCAGCGTAGGTCCTAGCGGGAGGACCGGGGAGCTGTTTTTT CASSVGPSGRTGELFF
TRBJ2-3 TRBD2 TRBV6-4 . TGTGCCAGCAGTGAGAGCGGGGGGGCGGCAGATACGCAGTATTTT CASSESGGAADTQYF
TRBJ1-5 TRBD1 TRBV5-6 . TGTGCCAGCAGCTTAGGACAGGGGGCGCAGCCCCAGCATTTT CASSLGQGAQPQHF
TRBJ1-5 . TRBV4-1 . TGCGCCAGCAGCCAAGATCGGGGTGGGCAGCCCCAGCATTTT CASSQDRGGQPQHF
TRBJ1-5 . TRBV5-1 . TGCGCCAGCAGCATTGGATGGGGGGAACAGCCCCAGCATTTT CASSIGWGEQPQHF
TRBJ1-1 TRBD1 TRBV19 once TGTGCCACGAAGCAGGACAGGGGGGTTGAAGCTTTCTTT CATKQDRGVEAFF
TRBJ1-2 TRBD1 TRBV27 . TGTGCCAGCAGTTTTAAGGACAGGGGCTATGGCTACACCTTC CASSFKDRGYGYTF